Given below is one T cell receptor (beta chain) in context. Its antigen is still unknown. V gave up 1 base and J gave up 2 bases, with 11 bases separating them. The CDR3 runs 16 residues. Germline CDR1 is MGHRA and CDR2 is YSYEKL. This sample was taken from a study of blood T cells in healthy people across ages. The study, taken as a whole, reports: Higher diversity and more naive CD4+ cells were features of long-lived donors, compared to aged donors. From one million sequenced T cells, diversity estimates were lower bounds. TCR beta diversity tracked closely with naive T cell percentage.

Combining a sample-barcoded 5' primer with a J-beta primer mix, a second PCR ran for about 7 to 11 cycles. A single record per CDR3 protein comes from TCRdb applying MiXCR to the 5' RACE reads. The repertoire consists of 1.2 million to 1.5 million distinct CDR3 sequences, with about 43% occurring once and the leading ten covering 7.9%. The rearrangement links TRBV4-1 to TRBJ2-2, with D possibly being TRBD1 (6 bases). The source material was blood. The receptor comes from a woman aged 18-30 years in good health. The CDR3 spells CASSQGGQGNTGELFF. In nucleotides, the CDR3 is TGCGCCAGCAGCCAAGGGGGGCAGGGTAACACCGGGGAGCTGTTTTTT.